This T cell receptor beta chain was recovered during a study of T cell responses to AZD1222 COVID-19 vaccine. Whole-study results and caveats: Regions left unmutated in variants are reportedly the target of nearly half of spike-specific TCRs. Increases in Spike-specific TCR breadth and depth were seen after two AZD1222 doses. Distributed over spike, vaccine-associated CD4 TCRs predominated at 160-218 and 743-854.

Sequencing was performed with immunoSEQ multiplex PCR; in TCRdb, only in-frame clones are kept and a portion is missing. The sample includes under 150,000 clones, roughly 90% of them seen just once. The CDR3 covers 15 residues. Germline V gene data show CDR1 as ENHRY and CDR2 as SYGVKD. The ends lost 4 bases at V and 6 bases at J; junction bases unmatched: 9. Turning to this clone: The antigen remains unidentified.

The sequence derives from an adult in good health. This rearrangement joins TRBV10-3 to TRBJ2-1, with TRBD1 identical over 7 bases. The sample consisted of peripheral blood, taken on day 0 of AZD1222 vaccination. CDR3 in amino acids: CAISAFDEGANEQFF. The CDR3 DNA reads TGTGCCATCAGTGCGTTCGACGAGGGGGCCAATGAGCAGTTCTTC.